This is a list of T cell receptor beta chains from one sample in a study of blood T cells in healthy people across ages. TCRdb analysed the 5' RACE reads with MiXCR anew, one entry per CDR3 protein. The sample consists of about 1,800,000 distinct CDR3 sequences, approximately 30% of them appearing once. Sequenced: blood. These receptors came from a woman in her thirties in good health. CDR3s leave out the opening cysteine and the closing phenylalanine or tryptophan. D genes are given only for firm matches. Expanded clones are given a class, and other clones once, few, many or no size at all.

abundance,j_gene,d_gene,v_gene,CDR3aa
many,TRBJ2-1,NA,TRBV12-3/TRBV12-4,ASSTYNEQF
few,TRBJ2-7,NA,TRBV7-9,ASSLGFQGAEQY
NA,TRBJ2-1,TRBD2,TRBV2,ASSVRTSGYNEQF
NA,TRBJ2-3,NA,TRBV9,ASSVGVRDTQY
few,TRBJ2-7,TRBD2,TRBV7-2,ASSLTPPTSGGYEQY
many,TRBJ2-1,TRBD2,TRBV12-3/TRBV12-4,ASSNSGSNEQF
many,TRBJ2-5,NA,TRBV3-1,ASSQAGGAGEQY
once,TRBJ1-4,NA,TRBV18,ASSPVAESDEKLF
few,TRBJ1-1,NA,TRBV15,ATSMGGTEAF
many,TRBJ2-1,TRBD2,TRBV29-1,SVVGTSGGLSYNEQF
NA,TRBJ2-7,TRBD2,TRBV2,ASSAVLAGTYELY
NA,TRBJ2-1,NA,TRBV21-1,ASSKGGSADEQF
NA,TRBJ2-7,TRBD2,TRBV7-2,ASSLLRGLAVDEQY
NA,TRBJ1-5,NA,TRBV10-3,AISGQENQPQH
few,TRBJ2-5,TRBD1,TRBV11-2,ASSLDRGLGETQY